The clone carrying this TCR beta chain has ten or more counts. The antigen is unknown. The sample comes from a study of molecular identifiers for immune sequencing clone quantification. Study information: With replicates, the RNA of around 18,000 or 91,000 naive CD8 cells was split five ways and four were sequenced. Findings and caveats of the study: Under 1% of molecules in naive cells, but over 99% of effector molecules, belonged to clones above 20 RNA copies.

Listed TCR primers, together with previously described methods, were used for the bulk TCR libraries. Using its own MiXCR run on the PCR reads, TCRdb lists one record per CDR3 protein. The table shows about 67,000 distinct CDR3 sequences, with around 17% occurring only once. The CDR3 is made up of 20 amino acids. V was trimmed by 6 bases and J by 0 bases, leaving 32 bases between them. The germline V gene has CDR1 DFQATT and CDR2 SNEGSKA (reference sequence). Input for naive CD8 libraries was roughly 19,000 to 1,100,000 sorted cells; the RNA fraction used was 10%, 30% or 50%. This clonotype originated in a human donor in good health. Some libraries in this study had Jurkat cell RNA spiked in. The J gene is TRBJ1-1, the V gene TRBV20-1; D is possibly TRBD1 (5 bases). The specimen sequenced was naive CD8+ T cells from blood, with Jurkat cell RNA spiked in. The subset here: FACS-sorted CD8+CD4-CCR7+CD45RA+ naive T cells. The CDR3 sequence is CSAVHLFDGAVPSLNTEAFF. CDR3 DNA sequence: TGCAGTGCCGTACACCTCTTTGACGGGGCTGTACCCAGTTTGAACACTGAAGCTTTCTTT.